Listed below are T cell receptor beta chains from one sample, sequenced in a study of regulatory T cells in long-lasting Graves disease. Using its own MiXCR run on the multiplex PCR reads, TCRdb lists one record per CDR3 protein. The sample records 420,000 or so distinct CDR3 sequences, over 15% being singletons. These data also formed part of another study, on T cells in Graves' hyperthyroidism and ophthalmopathy.

The sequencing used peripheral blood mononuclear cells (PBMCs), collected at new diagnosis, from a patient treated with antithyroid drugs. The receptors come from a woman younger than 30 with Graves disease. The CDR3 runs from the conserved cysteine through the conserved F or W. The D gene is left open where the match is weak. For some rows the clone size is stated as once, few or many, or as a class when expanded; others skip it.

v_gene	abundance	len	j_gene	d_gene	CDR3nt	CDR3aa
TRBV14	many	15	TRBJ2-3	.	TGTGCCAGCAGCCTACTACGCGCCGTGACAGATACGCAGTATTTT	CASSLLRAVTDTQYF
TRBV30	.	16	TRBJ1-3	TRBD1	TGTGCCTGGAGTGTTACAGGGGGCATAACTGGAAACACCATATATTTT	CAWSVTGGITGNTIYF
TRBV19	many	13	TRBJ1-1	.	TGTGCCAGTAGTATAAAGCGGAACACTGAAGCTTTCTTT	CASSIKRNTEAFF
TRBV7-2	.	15	TRBJ2-3	TRBD2	TGTGCCATTCAGTCACCCTCTAGCGGGAAGGATACGCAGTATTTT	CAIQSPSSGKDTQYF
TRBV12-3/TRBV12-4	.	15	TRBJ2-1	TRBD2	TGTGCCAGCAGCCCAGGACTAGCGGGGCCCAATGAGCAGTTCTTC	CASSPGLAGPNEQFF
TRBV6-2/TRBV6-3	many	15	TRBJ2-7	TRBD2	TGTGCCAGCAGTGAAGGAGCGGGAGGTTCCTACGAGCAGTACTTC	CASSEGAGGSYEQYF
TRBV2	many	15	TRBJ2-2	TRBD2	TGTGCCAGCAGTGAGATAGGTAGCGGGAGTGGGGAGCTGTTTTTT	CASSEIGSGSGELFF
TRBV7-9	.	18	TRBJ2-3	.	TGTGCCAGCAGCTCGACCCTTCGGGCAGGGGCGTACACAGATACGCAGTATTTT	CASSSTLRAGAYTDTQYF
TRBV20-1	.	16	TRBJ1-2	.	TGCAGTGCTTCCGGGACGACTAAGGGCTCAAGCCATGGCTACACCTTC	CSASGTTKGSSHGYTF
TRBV20-1	many	13	TRBJ1-5	.	TGCAGTGCTAGGTGGAGGGGACGACAGCCCCAGCATTTT	CSARWRGRQPQHF
TRBV12-3/TRBV12-4	few	15	TRBJ2-7	TRBD1	TGTGCCAGCAGTCGGACAGGGATGGGGTTCTACGAGCAGTACTTC	CASSRTGMGFYEQYF
TRBV5-1	.	15	TRBJ2-7	.	TGCGCCAGCGGCTCCGACACCGCCTCCACCTACGAGCAGTACTTC	CASGSDTASTYEQYF
TRBV5-1	few	16	TRBJ2-3	TRBD1	TGCGCCAGCAGCCCCCCTACCGGGACAGGGCCAGATACGCAGTATTTT	CASSPPTGTGPDTQYF
TRBV9	.	17	TRBJ2-7	TRBD2	TGTGCCAGCAGCCCCAGGACTAGCGGGCCTAGCTCCTACGAGCAGTACTTC	CASSPRTSGPSSYEQYF
TRBV12-3/TRBV12-4	few	16	TRBJ2-2	TRBD1	TGTGCCAGCAGTACCGGGACAGGGAGGATCACCGGGGAGCTGTTTTTT	CASSTGTGRITGELFF
TRBV6-2/TRBV6-3	few	13	TRBJ2-1	.	TGTGCCAGCAGTTACTCCCTTTGGAATGAGCAGTTCTTC	CASSYSLWNEQFF
TRBV29-1	.	12	TRBJ1-2	.	TGCAGCGTCGATCTACCTAACTATGGCTACACCTTC	CSVDLPNYGYTF
TRBV5-4	.	16	TRBJ2-7	.	TGTGCCAGCAGCTTGGGTGGGACAAGACCTACCTACGAGCAGTACTTC	CASSLGGTRPTYEQYF
TRBV28	few	15	TRBJ2-6	.	TGTGCCAGCATCGGGGCAGCCTCTGGGGCCAACGTCCTGACTTTC	CASIGAASGANVLTF
TRBV5-1	many	16	TRBJ2-2	TRBD2	TGCGCCAGCAGCTTTCTAGCGGGAGTTGGGACCGGGGAGCTGTTTTTT	CASSFLAGVGTGELFF
TRBV5-4	.	16	TRBJ1-2	.	TGTGCCAGCAGCTCCCCCCCCGGGGGCGGGAACTATGGCTACACCTTC	CASSSPPGGGNYGYTF
TRBV28	many	15	TRBJ1-1	.	TGTGCCAGCAGTCCGAGGGTCGCGGCTAACACTGAAGCTTTCTTT	CASSPRVAANTEAFF
TRBV5-1	.	13	TRBJ2-7	TRBD1	TGCGCCAGCAGTAATGGGACAGGGATCGAGCAGTACTTC	CASSNGTGIEQYF
TRBV12-3/TRBV12-4	many	14	TRBJ1-5	.	TGTGCCAGCAGTTTGTTGGGGGGTGGTCAGCCCCAGCATTTT	CASSLLGGGQPQHF
TRBV7-3	many	16	TRBJ2-3	TRBD1	TGTGCCAGCAGCTTAACGAGGGACAGGGGGCAAGATACGCAGTATTTT	CASSLTRDRGQDTQYF
TRBV10-3	few	12	TRBJ1-1	.	TGTGCCATCACGCGGGGTTTCGGTGAAGCTTTCTTT	CAITRGFGEAFF